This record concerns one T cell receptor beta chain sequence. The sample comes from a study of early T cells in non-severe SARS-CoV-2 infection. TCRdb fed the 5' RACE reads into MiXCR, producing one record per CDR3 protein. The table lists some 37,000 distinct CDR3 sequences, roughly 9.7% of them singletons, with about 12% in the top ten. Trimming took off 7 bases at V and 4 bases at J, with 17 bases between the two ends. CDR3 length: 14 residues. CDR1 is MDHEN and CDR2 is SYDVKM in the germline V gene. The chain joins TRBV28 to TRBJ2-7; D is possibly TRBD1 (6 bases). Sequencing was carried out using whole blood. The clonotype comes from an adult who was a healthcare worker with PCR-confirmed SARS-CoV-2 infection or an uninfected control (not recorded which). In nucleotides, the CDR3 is TGTGCCAGCACCCCCTCTCCACAGGGTTACGAGCAGTACTTC. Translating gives CASTPSPQGYEQYF.